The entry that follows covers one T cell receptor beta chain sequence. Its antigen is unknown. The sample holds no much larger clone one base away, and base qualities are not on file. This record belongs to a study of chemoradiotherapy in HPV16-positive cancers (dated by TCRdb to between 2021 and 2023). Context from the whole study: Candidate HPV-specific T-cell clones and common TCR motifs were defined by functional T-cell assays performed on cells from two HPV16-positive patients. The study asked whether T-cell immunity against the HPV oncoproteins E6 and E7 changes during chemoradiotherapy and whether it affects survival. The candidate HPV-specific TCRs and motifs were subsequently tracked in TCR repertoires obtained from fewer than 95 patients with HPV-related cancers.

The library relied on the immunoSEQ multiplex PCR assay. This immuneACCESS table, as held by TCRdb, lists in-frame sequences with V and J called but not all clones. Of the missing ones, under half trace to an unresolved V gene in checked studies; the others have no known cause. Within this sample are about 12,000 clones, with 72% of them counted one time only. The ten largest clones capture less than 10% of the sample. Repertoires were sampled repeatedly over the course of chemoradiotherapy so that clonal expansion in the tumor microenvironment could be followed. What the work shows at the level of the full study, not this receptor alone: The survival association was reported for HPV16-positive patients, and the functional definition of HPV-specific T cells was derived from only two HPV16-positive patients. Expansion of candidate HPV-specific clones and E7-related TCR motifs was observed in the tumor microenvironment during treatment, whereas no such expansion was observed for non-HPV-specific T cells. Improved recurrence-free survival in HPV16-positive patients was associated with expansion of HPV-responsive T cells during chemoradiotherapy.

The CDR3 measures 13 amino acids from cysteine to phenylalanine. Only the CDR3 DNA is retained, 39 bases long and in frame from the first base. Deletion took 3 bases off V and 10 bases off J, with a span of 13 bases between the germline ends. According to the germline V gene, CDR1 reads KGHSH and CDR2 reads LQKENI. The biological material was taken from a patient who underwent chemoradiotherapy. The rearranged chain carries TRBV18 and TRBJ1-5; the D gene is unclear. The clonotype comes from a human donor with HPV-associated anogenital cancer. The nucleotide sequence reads TGTGCCAGCTCACCCGGGTTGAGGGATCCCCAGCATTTT. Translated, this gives CASSPGLRDPQHF.